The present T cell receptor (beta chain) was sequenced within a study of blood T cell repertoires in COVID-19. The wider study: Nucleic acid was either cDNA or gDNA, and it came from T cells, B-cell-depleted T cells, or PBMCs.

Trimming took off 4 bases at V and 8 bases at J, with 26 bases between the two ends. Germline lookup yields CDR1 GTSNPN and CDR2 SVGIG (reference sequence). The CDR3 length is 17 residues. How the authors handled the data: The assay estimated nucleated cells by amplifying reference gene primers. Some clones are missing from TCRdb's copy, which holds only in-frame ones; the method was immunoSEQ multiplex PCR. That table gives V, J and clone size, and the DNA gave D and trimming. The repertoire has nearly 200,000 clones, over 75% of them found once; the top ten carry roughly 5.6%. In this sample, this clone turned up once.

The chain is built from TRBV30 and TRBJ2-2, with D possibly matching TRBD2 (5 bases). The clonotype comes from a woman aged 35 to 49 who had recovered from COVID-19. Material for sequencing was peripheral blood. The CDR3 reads CAWTRAPLAIRGGELFF. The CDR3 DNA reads TGTGCCTGGACCCGAGCCCCCCTAGCAATCCGAGGGGGGGAGCTGTTTTTT.